This T cell receptor beta chain came from a study of early T cells in non-severe SARS-CoV-2 infection. Trimming took off 8 bases at V and 4 bases at J, with 20 bases between the two ends. The CDR3 is 14 amino acids. Germline CDR1 and CDR2: SQVTM and ANQGSEA. TCRdb processed the 5' RACE reads anew with MiXCR; each CDR3 protein has one entry. Of 85,000 to 100,000 distinct CDR3 sequences detected, roughly 9.6% appear once; the ten largest clones hold 4.7%. The sequencing used whole blood, collected at baseline. The V call is TRBV29-1, the J call TRBJ2-5, with D perhaps TRBD2 (6 bases). This TCR came from an adult who was a healthcare worker with PCR-confirmed SARS-CoV-2 infection or an uninfected control (not recorded which). The CDR3 DNA reads as TGCAGCTCCAAGGGACTCCTGAGTGGAGAGACCCAGTACTTC. Protein sequence: CSSKGLLSGETQYF.